This T cell receptor (beta chain) comes out of a study of identical twins. The CDR3 is 13 amino acids. The germline V and J ends were trimmed by 7 bases and 9 bases, with 17 bases remaining between them. The V gene's germline CDR1 is SGHRS and CDR2 YFSETQ. TCRdb ran MiXCR on the 5' RACE reads and lists one entry per CDR3 protein. This sample yields about 720,000 distinct CDR3 sequences, of which 15% to 20% are seen a single time; over 10% belongs to the top ten. This sample also appeared in a second study, on T cells expressing NK-cell markers.

Sequencing was carried out using PBMCs. This TCR was recovered from a young woman in good health. The V gene is TRBV5-1, the J gene TRBJ2-1; possibly TRBD2 for D (6 bases). The DNA of the CDR3 is TGCGCCAGCGGGAGGACTCAGGGTCCTGAGCAGTTCTTC. Translated: CASGRTQGPEQFF.